Presented here are 29 T cell receptor beta chains from one specimen sequenced in a study of blood T cell repertoires in COVID-19 (dated by TCRdb to the early 2020s). The library came from the immunoSEQ multiplex PCR assay. Here the immuneACCESS table is served through TCRdb, limited to in-frame sequences with V and J called. Missing clones are a known gap in these copies; in checked studies unresolved V genes cover under half, and the rest lacks a known reason. For this sample the table gives just under 40,000 clones, of which 85% to 95% were detected only once. Of the sample, approximately 4.2% falls within the top ten clones. The sequenced sample was peripheral blood. The receptor source for this set is a human donor with active COVID-19. The donor label of this sample is uncertain.

This sequence joins TRBV5-1 and TRBJ2-3; TRBD2 matches at 9 bases. The CDR3 consists of 20 residues. V shed 4 bases, J shed 0 bases, and the junction held 18 bases outside the gene matches. Germline V gene data show CDR1 as SGHRS and CDR2 as YFSETQ. The CDR3 spells CASSPGPPSGAIPSTDTQYF. CDR3 DNA: TGCGCCAGCAGCCCTGGCCCCCCTAGCGGGGCGATACCTAGCACAGATACGCAGTATTTT. The full variable domain, its missing parts supplied by reference TRBV5-1 and TRBJ2-3, is KAGVTQTPRYLIKTRGQQVTLSCSPISGHRSVSWYQQTPGQGLQFLFEYFSETQRNKGNFPGRFSGRQFSNSRSEMNVSTLELGDSALYLCASSPGPPSGAIPSTDTQYFGPGTRLTVL.

The chain recombines TRBV5-1 with TRBJ2-5; 7 bases are shared with TRBD2. V lost 5 bases and J lost 2; bases outside the gene matches: 18. There are 18 residues in the CDR3. Germline loops: CDR1 SGHRS, CDR2 YFSETQ. In DNA form, the CDR3 reads TGCGCCAGCAGTCACATACGTGGCGGGAGAGGGGATCAAGAGACCCAGTACTTC. Protein sequence: CASSHIRGGRGDQETQYF.

CDR3 residues: CASRTFGTEQETQYF. The CDR3 DNA is TGTGCCAGCAGGACGTTCGGGACAGAGCAAGAGACCCAGTACTTC. V and J are TRBV28 and TRBJ2-5; 7 positions match TRBD1. The length of the CDR3 is 15 residues. V lost 6 bases, J lost 2 bases, and 9 bases stayed unmatched. Germline lookup yields CDR1 MDHEN and CDR2 SYDVKM.

The chain uses TRBV4-2 and TRBJ2-5; D remains unclear. This CDR3 region has 14 residues. V shed 1 base and J shed 3 bases, with 9 bases lying between them. Germline V gives CDR1 LGHNA, CDR2 YNFKEQ. The CDR3 sequence: CASSQVISEETQYF. The DNA of the CDR3 is TGTGCCAGCAGCCAAGTAATATCAGAAGAGACCCAGTACTTC.

The count of this clone is one. The CDR3 sequence is CASSLARDQETQYF. The CDR3 region has the DNA TGTGCCAGCAGCTTGGCCCGGGACCAAGAGACCCAGTACTTC. This chain links TRBV5-4 with TRBJ2-5; D unclear. The CDR3 is 14 amino acids. V was clipped by 0 bases and J by 0 bases, with 6 bases between them. Germline V gene data show CDR1 as SGHNT and CDR2 as YYREEE (reference sequence).

The rearrangement uses TRBV5-1 and TRBJ2-1, with 9 positions matching TRBD2. After removal of 4 bases from V and 6 bases from J, the junction contained 8 bases not matched to a gene. Germline CDR1 is SGHRS and CDR2 is YFSETQ. This CDR3 has 15 residues. This CDR3 is CASSPLGTSSNEQFF. In DNA form, the CDR3 reads TGCGCCAGCAGCCCCCTCGGGACTAGCAGCAATGAGCAGTTCTTC.

CDR3 bases: TGTGCCAGCAGCCCAAGGACACCAAGCTCCTACGAGCAGTACTTC. Protein sequence: CASSPRTPSSYEQYF. The chain recombines TRBV21-1 with TRBJ2-7; the DNA was not used to check the table's D call, TRBD1. TRBV21-1 corresponds to a pseudogene. The CDR3 runs to 15 residues.

The chain carries TRBV21-1 and TRBJ1-1; the D call in the table, TRBD1, was not verified against the DNA. TRBV21-1 is annotated as a pseudogene. This CDR3 comprises 17 residues. The CDR3 DNA is TGTGCCAGCAGCGCAACCTCCCGGGACAGGGAAAACACTGAAGCTTTCTTT. Translation gives CASSATSRDRENTEAFF.

J is TRBJ1-1 and V is TRBV7-6; D unclear. This CDR3 comprises 14 residues. Germline CDR1 reads SGHVS; CDR2 reads FNYEAQ. The V and J ends lost 2 bases and 1 base respectively, with 8 bases between them. CDR3 sequence (DNA): TGTGCCAGCAGCTTAAACAGAAAGAACACTGAAGCTTTCTTT. It yields the protein CASSLNRKNTEAFF.

This chain links TRBV7-2 with TRBJ1-1; no clear D gene. The germline CDR1 and CDR2 sequences are SGHTA and FQGNSA. CDR3 length: 13 amino acids. Between the trimmed V and J ends, which lost 6 bases and 0 bases, there was a span of 8 bases. Here the CDR3 reads CASRQTLNTEAFF. The CDR3 DNA is TGTGCCAGCAGGCAGACATTGAACACTGAAGCTTTCTTT.

CDR3 DNA sequence: TGTGCCAGCAGTGACCAGAACACCGGGGAGCTGTTTTTT. This codes for CASSDQNTGELFF. The chain couples TRBV2 to TRBJ2-2; D remains unclear. Germline V gene sequence: CDR1 SNHLY, CDR2 FYNNEI. The CDR3 loop spans 13 amino acids. Between the trimmed V and J ends, which lost 3 bases and 1 base, there was a span of 3 bases.

In this sample, this clone turned up once. This sequence joins TRBV5-1 and TRBJ2-7, with a tentative D call TRBD2 (5 bases). The CDR3 is 14 amino acids. V lost 7 bases and J 2 bases, leaving 16 bases between the germline ends. Germline values: CDR1 SGHRS, CDR2 YFSETQ. The CDR3 bases are TGCGCCAGCTCAACGAGGGTTGCCGCCTACGAGCAGTACTTC. This gives the protein CASSTRVAAYEQYF.

The chain has TRBV7-9 and TRBJ2-5, with unresolved D. The CDR3 has 11 residues. Deletions cut 4 bases from V and 5 bases from J, with 5 bases between. Germline V gives CDR1 SEHNR, CDR2 FQNEAQ (reference sequence). The CDR3 DNA sequence: TGTGCCAGCAGCTCGGGTGAGACCCAGTACTTC. It specifies CASSSGETQYF. Combining the CDR3 with reference TRBV7-9 and TRBJ2-5 gives the whole variable domain DTGVSQNPRHKITKRGQNVTFRCDPISEHNRLYWYRQTLGQGPEFLTYFQNEAQLEKSRLLSDRFSAERPKGSFSTLEIQRTEQGDSAMYLCASSSGETQYFGPGTRLLVL.

J is TRBJ2-6 and V is TRBV5-1; D is unclear. The germline V gene has CDR1 SGHRS and CDR2 YFSETQ. This CDR3 spans 15 amino acids. V gave up 3 bases and J gave up 0 bases, with 7 bases separating them. For the CDR3, the DNA is TGCGCCAGCAGCTCCCTTAGCTCTGGGGCCAACGTCCTGACTTTC. Translated, it gives CASSSLSSGANVLTF.

This clone was picked up one time. The chain is built from TRBV29-1 and TRBJ1-2, with a possible D match to TRBD1 (6 bases). This CDR3 has 14 residues. Trimming pared 5 bases from V and 2 bases from J, leaving 15 bases between. Germline CDR1 is SQVTM and CDR2 is ANQGSEA. The CDR3 DNA reads as TGCAGCGTTACCATAGGGGGAGGGAACTATGGCTACACCTTC. Its protein is CSVTIGGGNYGYTF. The entire variable domain, with the rest obtained from reference TRBV29-1 and TRBJ1-2, is as follows: SAVISQKPSRDICQRGTSLTIQCQVDSQVTMMFWYRQQPGQSLTLIATANQGSEATYESGFVIDKFPISRPNLTFSTLTVSNMSPEDSSIYLCSVTIGGGNYGYTFGSGTRLTVV.

V and J are TRBV6-5 and TRBJ1-2, with 7 bases aligning to TRBD1. Germline CDR1 reads MNHEY; CDR2 reads SVGAGI. The CDR3 is 14 amino acids. J lost 2 bases, V lost 0 bases, and 0 bases had no gene match. CDR3: CASSYSGQNYGYTF. In DNA form, the CDR3 reads TGTGCCAGCAGTTACTCGGGACAGAACTATGGCTACACCTTC.

The chain combines TRBV9 with TRBJ2-5; tentative D call: TRBD1 (6 bases). The CDR3 covers 14 residues. Germline CDR1 is SGDLS and CDR2 is YYNGEE. V lost 3 bases and J 1 base, leaving 10 bases between the germline ends. The CDR3 nucleotides read TGTGCCAGCAGCGCAGGGGCTAGCCAAGAGACCCAGTACTTC. It encodes CASSAGASQETQYF. The full variable domain, in which reference TRBV9 and TRBJ2-5 provide the parts outside the CDR3, is DSGVTQTPKHLITATGQRVTLRCSPRSGDLSVYWYQQSLDQGLQFLIQYYNGEERAKGNILERFSAQQFPDLHSELNLSSLELGDSALYFCASSAGASQETQYFGPGTRLLVL.

This chain connects TRBV5-6 to TRBJ2-2; 11 nucleotides agree with TRBD1. The junction had 8 bases not matched to a gene; V was cut back by 0 bases and J by 7 bases. The CDR3 is 17 amino acids. Germline V gene sequence: CDR1 SGHDT, CDR2 YYEEEE. The CDR3 sequence is CASSLGYPGQGDGELFF. CDR3 nucleotide sequence: TGTGCCAGCAGCTTGGGCTACCCGGGACAGGGGGACGGGGAGCTGTTTTTT.

The V gene is TRBV5-1, the J gene TRBJ2-7, with 8 bases lining up with TRBD1. V was pared by 2 bases and J by 5 bases, with 6 bases of the junction left unmatched. The CDR3 runs to 14 residues. From germline, CDR1 is SGHRS and CDR2 YFSETQ. The CDR3 DNA sequence: TGCGCCAGCAGCTTCGGACAGGGCACAGACGAGCAGTACTTC. Protein product: CASSFGQGTDEQYF.

The chain couples TRBV10-3 to TRBJ2-7; 10 positions agree with TRBD2. In germline, CDR1 is ENHRY, CDR2 SYGVKD. This CDR3 is built from 16 residues. With 10 bases clipped from V and 5 bases from J, the junction kept 17 bases outside the gene matches. CDR3 DNA sequence: TGTGCCACAAACCCGAAGGGAGCGGGAGGGGGTGACGAGCAGTACTTC. Its protein product is CATNPKGAGGGDEQYF.

The chain couples TRBV2 to TRBJ2-1; 8 nucleotides match TRBD1. V dropped 8 bases and J dropped 6; count of bases not matched to a gene: 6. The CDR3 length is 13 residues. Germline assignment: CDR1 SNHLY and CDR2 FYNNEI. The CDR3 loop reads CASQQGAFNEQFF. In DNA form, the CDR3 reads TGTGCCAGCCAGCAGGGGGCTTTCAATGAGCAGTTCTTC.

The V gene is TRBV3-1 (or the pseudogene TRBV3-2), the J gene TRBJ2-7; 8 nucleotides match TRBD2. The V segment lost 0 bases and the J segment 2 bases; nucleotides outside the gene matches: 6. The CDR3 spans 16 residues. Germline lookup yields CDR1 LGHDT and CDR2 YNNKEL (reference sequence). The CDR3 sequence: CASSQDSGVRAYEQYF. The CDR3 DNA reads TGTGCCAGCAGCCAAGATAGCGGGGTTCGGGCCTACGAGCAGTACTTC.

Notes on this clone: The junction departs from germline at one end; a sequencing error may be responsible. The chain recombines TRBV5-1 with TRBJ2-7; 10 bases fit TRBD1. The CDR3 length is 13 residues. CDR1 and CDR2 (germline): SGHRS, YFSETQ. Here the CDR3 DNA reads TGCGCCAGCAGCTTGGAGGAAGGACAGGGGGTAATCTTC. This codes for CASSLEEGQGVIF.

This CDR3 is CASSNGDSPTQYF. CDR3 DNA: TGTGCCAGCAGTAACGGGGACAGCCCTACGCAGTATTTT. V and J are TRBV28 and TRBJ2-3, with 7 nucleotides matching TRBD1. The CDR3 is 13 amino acids. Trimming cost V 5 bases and J 8 bases; bases outside gene matches: 7. From germline, CDR1 is MDHEN and CDR2 SYDVKM.

The chain has TRBV10-2 and TRBJ2-1, with 7 bases lining up with TRBD2. The V and J ends lost 7 bases and 4 bases, in that order; junction bases with no gene match: 4. The CDR3 has 13 residues. Looked up from germline, CDR1 is WSHSY and CDR2 is SAAADI. The CDR3 DNA is TGCGCCAGCACCGACGGGGGGTACAATGAGCAGTTCTTC. Amino acids: CASTDGGYNEQFF.

The CDR3: CASSLGQGLAYEQYF. CDR3 nucleotide sequence: TGTGCCAGCAGTCTTGGACAGGGATTAGCCTACGAGCAGTACTTC. The chain is built from TRBV5-4 and TRBJ2-7; 8 nucleotides agree with TRBD1. V lost 5 bases and J lost 2; bases outside the gene matches: 9. The CDR3 length is 15 residues. Germline CDR1 reads SGHNT; CDR2 reads YYREEE (reference sequence).

V and J are TRBV11-2 and TRBJ1-1; D gene ambiguous. Trimming stripped 0 bases from V and 5 bases from J, with 13 bases between. Per the germline V gene, CDR1 is SGHAT and CDR2 is FQNNGV. CDR3 length: 15 residues. For the CDR3, the DNA is TGTGCCAGCAGCTTAGATCTGACTGCAAAAACTGAAGCTTTCTTT. This sequence encodes CASSLDLTAKTEAFF.

The chain joins TRBV5-1 to TRBJ2-3; 8 bases match TRBD2. Germline V CDR1 and CDR2: SGHRS, YFSETQ. There are 17 residues in the CDR3. V shed 2 bases, J shed 8 bases, and the junction held 16 bases outside the gene matches. DNA for the CDR3: TGCGCCAGCAGCTTACCCGGGACTAGGGGGTTTGGACCTACGCAGTATTTT. It codes for CASSLPGTRGFGPTQYF.

This clone was observed a handful of times. J is TRBJ1-5 and V is TRBV3-1 (or the pseudogene TRBV3-2), with D possibly TRBD1 on 5 matching bases. The germline V and J ends were trimmed by 0 bases and 9 bases, with 9 bases remaining between them. The CDR3 extends over 13 amino acids. Germline V gene data show CDR1 as LGHDT and CDR2 as YNNKEL (reference sequence). CDR3 in DNA: TGTGCCAGCAGCCAAGATAGGCAGGGGCCCCAGCATTTT. Translated: CASSQDRQGPQHF.